Here is one TCR beta chain with its context. The antigen this receptor binds is unknown. Base qualities are not recorded, but no much larger clone differs from it by a single base. This entry is derived from a study of blood T cells in healthy people across ages (dated by TCRdb to between 2014 and 2016). Regarding the complete study: In model experiments, template switching captured about one uniquely barcoded TCR beta cDNA molecule for every two T cells. The study measured age-related changes in TCR beta repertoire diversity using deep sequencing normalized with unique cDNA molecular identifiers. To avoid experimental bias, donors of different ages were distributed randomly across sequencing lanes. Donors were grouped into four age groups: young (average about 15 years), middle-aged (approximately 41), aged (around 62) and long-lived (over 80). For two donors (one aged 18 to 29 and one aged 80 or older), the study analyzed two additional independent replicas of 1 million unique cDNA reads from the same blood draw.

Paper-wide results and their limitations: Estimates of total diversity from one million sequenced T cells were regarded as lower bounds and underestimates. Donor CMV infection status was unknown, potentially confounding age-related changes in expanded clonotypes. As age increased, observed TCR beta diversity per million T cells dropped in a roughly linear way, and a significant reduction was already evident by age about 40. A strong correlation was found between observed TCR beta diversity and the percentage of naive T cells measured by flow cytometry. The long-lived group showed more naive CD4+ T cells, fewer expanded clones and increased TCR diversity than the aged group, suggesting age selection. Conclusive comparison of naive and antigen-experienced compartments was prevented by the profiling of bulk unsorted PBMCs.

The donors were roughly 39 Caucasian individuals from Russia, aged 6 to 90 years, who were systemically healthy. Approximately 10 milliliters of peripheral blood were collected from each donor into EDTA-treated Vacutainer tubes. PBMCs were isolated by Ficoll-Paque density-gradient centrifugation, with at least 7 million obtained per sample. Trizol reagent was used to extract total RNA from the PBMCs, yielding at least 6 micrograms per sample. The percentages of naive CD45RAhigh/CD27high T cells were determined by flow cytometry on a PBMC aliquot from every donor. To prepare the library, 5' RACE was applied. The instrument given in TCRdb is Illumina HiSeq 2500. A second PCR of roughly 6 to 11 cycles was run with a J-beta primer mix and a sample-barcoded 5' primer. Each TCR beta cDNA molecule received a unique molecular identifier from a template-switch 5' adaptor carrying 12 random nucleotides. At least 3 million CDR3-containing paired-end reads were obtained from each sample. First-strand cDNA synthesis was performed from all RNA using the Mint cDNA synthesis kit, with priming by a TRBC-specific oligonucleotide. After uracil-DNA glycosylase treatment, a first 18-cycle PCR used universal primers M1SS and BC2_uni_R on all cDNA. Turning to the authors' computational methods: For normalization, 1 million high-quality reads, each with a distinct molecular identifier, were randomly selected from each sample. Instead of being binned into consensus sequences, reads that shared molecular identifiers were thrown out. MiTCR, run with a Q25 quality threshold and the strictest error-elimination algorithm, handled CDR3 identification, clonotype clustering and error correction. Lower-bound total TCR beta diversity was estimated with a nonparametric unseen species model using Euler transformation. The public reads were run again by TCRdb, first through fastp at Q25 and then through MiXCR, and only productive beta chains were kept. When rows share a CDR3 protein, they turn into one entry using the most common DNA and genes. The V and J calls follow TCRdb's processing rather than the paper's. Across this sample there are hundreds of thousands of distinct CDR3 sequences, with roughly three fifths seen only once. Jointly, the top ten make up more than 35% of the sample.

V and J are truncated by 2 bases and 0 bases respectively, leaving an intervening sequence of 5 bases. Per the germline V gene (reference sequence), DFQATT is the CDR1 and SNEGSKA is the CDR2. From cysteine to phenylalanine, the CDR3 is 13 amino acids long. The sequence is cut down to CDR3 DNA, 39 bases in frame from base 1. The chain joins TRBV20-1 to TRBJ1-5; no confident D gene assignment can be made. Material for sequencing was blood. The origin of this receptor is a man aged 55 to 70 in good health. The nucleotide sequence reads TGCAGTGCTAGACTCTATAGCAATCAGCCCCAGCATTTT. Translated, it reads CSARLYSNQPQHF.